Shown below are 18 T cell receptor beta chains from a single sample sequenced in a study of T cell responses to AZD1222 COVID-19 vaccine. Measured with immunoSEQ multiplex PCR; TCRdb has only the in-frame clones, and not every one. The top ten clones hold 4% to 5.5% of a sample with approximately 150,000 clones, around 90% of them seen once. Sequencing used peripheral blood, obtained on day 0 of AZD1222 vaccination. These receptors all stem from an adult in good health.

The genes are TRBV27 and TRBJ2-7, with 8 bases matching TRBD2. This CDR3 comprises 15 residues. CDR1 is MNHEY, CDR2 SMNVEV, per germline (reference sequence). The ends lost 6 bases at V and 3 bases at J; junction bases unmatched: 10. The DNA of the CDR3 is TGTGCCAGCAGCCGACCTGGGCGGGGGGACTACGAGCAGTACTTC. It specifies CASSRPGRGDYEQYF.

V and J are TRBV18 and TRBJ2-5; maybe TRBD1 (7 bases). V lost 2 bases, J lost 5 bases, and 12 bases lay in between. There are 14 residues in the CDR3. Germline CDR1 KGHSH, CDR2 LQKENI. The CDR3 is CASSPGGGRETQYF. DNA of the CDR3: TGTGCCAGCTCACCAGGAGGGGGCAGGGAGACCCAGTACTTC.

This clone was seen only a few times. V and J are TRBV28 and TRBJ1-5; D gene uncertain. V shed 7 bases and J shed 2 bases, with 27 bases lying between them. CDR1 is MDHEN and CDR2 is SYDVKM in the germline V gene. This CDR3 region has 19 residues. CDR3 loop: CASTGRGPDVGFGNQPQHF. The DNA of the CDR3 is TGTGCCAGCACGGGTCGGGGTCCCGATGTTGGTTTTGGCAATCAGCCCCAGCATTTT.

The CDR3 DNA reads as TGTGCCAGCAGTGACGTGGTTAGGTATGGCTACACCTTC. Protein: CASSDVVRYGYTF. The chain is built from TRBV12-3 or TRBV12-4 and TRBJ1-2, with D uncertain. V was pared by 5 bases and J by 5 bases, with 12 bases between. This CDR3 contains 13 residues.

The chain is built from TRBV14 and TRBJ2-1; no reliable D call. The CDR3 covers 13 residues. V gave up 4 bases and J gave up 2 bases, with 6 bases separating them. Germline CDR1 SGHDN, CDR2 FVKESK. CDR3 sequence: CASSLQTYNEQFF. CDR3 coding DNA: TGTGCCAGCAGCCTCCAAACCTACAATGAGCAGTTCTTC.

V is TRBV5-1 and J is TRBJ2-5; D may be TRBD1 or TRBD2 (5 bases each). Germline CDR1 SGHRS, CDR2 YFSETQ. Deletions cut 0 bases from V and 3 bases from J, with 12 bases between. This CDR3 is built from 15 residues. Here the CDR3 DNA reads TGCGCCAGCAGCTTGGCCGGGACGCTCGAAGAGACCCAGTACTTC. Translated, it gives CASSLAGTLEETQYF.

The chain combines TRBV19 with TRBJ1-1, with D perhaps TRBD1 (5 bases). Per germline, CDR1 LNHDA and CDR2 SQIVND (reference sequence). The CDR3 consists of 14 residues. The V end was cut by 3 bases, the J end by 3 bases, with 11 bases between. The CDR3, as DNA: TGTGCCAGTAGTATTCGGGGGGATGACACTGAAGCTTTCTTT. Residues: CASSIRGDDTEAFF.

The chain joins TRBV5-5 to TRBJ2-5; 8 bases line up with TRBD1. Per the germline V gene, CDR1 is SGHKS and CDR2 is YYEKEE (reference sequence). The CDR3 loop spans 16 amino acids. After removal of 4 bases from V and 2 bases from J, the junction contained 10 bases not matched to a gene. For the CDR3, the DNA is TGTGCCAGCAGCCTTAGACAGGGGTTGGAGCAAGAGACCCAGTACTTC. It encodes CASSLRQGLEQETQYF.

The CDR3 bases are TGTGCCAGCACCCCCAGGGGGGGGGCGGTAGCTAACTATGGCTACACCTTC. Residues: CASTPRGGAVANYGYTF. J is TRBJ1-2 and V is TRBV6-2 or TRBV6-3, with TRBD1 identical over 7 bases. The CDR3 length is 17 residues. V was pared by 7 bases and J by 0 bases, with 14 bases of the junction left unmatched. Germline assignment: CDR1 MNHEY and CDR2 SVGEGT.

The chain is built from TRBV28 and TRBJ1-2; 7 nucleotides agree with TRBD1. CDR1 and CDR2 from the germline V gene are MDHEN and SYDVKM. Trimming took 1 base from V and 0 from J; bases not matched to a gene: 2. The CDR3 extends over 15 amino acids. Here the CDR3 DNA reads TGTGCCAGCAGTTTATTGACAGGGACTAACTATGGCTACACCTTC. Protein product: CASSLLTGTNYGYTF.

This chain joins TRBV10-3 and TRBJ1-5; no firm D call. The CDR3 consists of 12 residues. Between the trimmed V and J ends, which lost 8 bases and 3 bases, there was a span of 8 bases. CDR1 and CDR2 from the germline V gene are ENHRY and SYGVKD. CDR3 DNA: TGTGCCATCGGTGGGGTCAATCAGCCCCAGCATTTT. Its protein is CAIGGVNQPQHF.

Only a few counts were recorded for this clone. The chain carries TRBV5-8 and TRBJ2-7; 9 bases map to TRBD1. V dropped 3 bases and J dropped 5; count of bases not matched to a gene: 9. From germline, CDR1 is SGHTS and CDR2 YDEGEE. The CDR3 covers 15 residues. The chain's CDR3 is CASSSPGTGKDEQYF. In DNA form, the CDR3 reads TGTGCCAGCAGCTCCCCCGGGACAGGGAAAGACGAGCAGTACTTC.

V gene TRBV27 combines with J gene TRBJ2-5; D not certain. The germline CDR1 and CDR2 sequences are MNHEY and SMNVEV (reference sequence). V was trimmed by 2 bases and J by 5 bases, leaving 24 bases between them. CDR3 size: 18 residues. The CDR3 spells CASSLRPNRLTDGETQYF. DNA of the CDR3: TGTGCCAGCAGTTTACGACCAAACCGCCTGACTGATGGGGAGACCCAGTACTTC.

The chain recombines TRBV6-1 with TRBJ2-7; possible D gene TRBD2, 7 bases. The CDR3 has 19 amino acids. Trimming took off 2 bases at V and 2 bases at J, with 25 bases between the two ends. Germline values: CDR1 MNHNS, CDR2 SASEGT. The CDR3 loop reads CASSEIQGPGGSDTYEQYF. The DNA of the CDR3 is TGTGCCAGCAGTGAAATACAGGGTCCGGGCGGGAGTGATACCTACGAGCAGTACTTC.

The rearrangement joins TRBV28 to TRBJ2-7, with a possible D match to TRBD1 (5 bases). The germline gives CDR1 MDHEN, CDR2 SYDVKM. Trimming pared 0 bases from V and 3 bases from J, leaving 9 bases between. This CDR3 contains 14 residues. The CDR3 bases are TGTGCCAGCAGTTTATGGTATGACAGCTACGAGCAGTACTTC. Encoded protein: CASSLWYDSYEQYF.

This clone was detected only once. This chain joins TRBV13 and TRBJ2-1; D perhaps matches TRBD1 (6 bases). The CDR3 runs 14 residues. V was clipped by 5 bases and J by 4 bases, with 12 bases between them. Germline loops: CDR1 PRHDT, CDR2 FYEKMQ (reference sequence). The CDR3 coding sequence is TGTGCCAGCAGCCCCGGGACATTGTACAATGAGCAGTTCTTC. Translation gives CASSPGTLYNEQFF.

The chain couples TRBV3-1 (or the pseudogene TRBV3-2) to TRBJ1-2, with no clear D. Germline V gives CDR1 LGHDT, CDR2 YNNKEL (reference sequence). The CDR3 has 13 residues. The V end lost 0 bases, the J end lost 5 bases, and 7 bases lay between the germline ends. The CDR3 protein is CASSQDENYGYTF. For the CDR3, the DNA is TGTGCCAGCAGCCAAGATGAGAATTATGGCTACACCTTC.

The chain uses TRBV4-3 and TRBJ2-7, with D perhaps TRBD1 (6 bases). Trimming took off 0 bases at V and 3 bases at J, with 18 bases between the two ends. This CDR3 has 17 amino acids. Germline V CDR1 and CDR2: LGHNA, YSLEER. This chain's CDR3 is CASSQEEGTKLDYEQYF. In nucleotides, the CDR3 is TGCGCCAGCAGCCAAGAAGAGGGGACAAAGTTGGACTACGAGCAGTACTTC.